This T cell receptor (beta chain) was recovered during a study of CD8+ T cells in alopecia areata. Overall study context: Female roughly 6-11-week-old C3H/HeJ recipients received skin from 6-12-month-old C3H/HeJ graft donors with spontaneous alopecia.

Separation of pooled cutaneous lymph node cells was by sorting with CD4, CD8alpha, NKG2D, NKG2ACE and other markers. The CDR3 runs 14 residues. The germline V gene has CDR1 MNHDT and CDR2 YYDKIL. Between the trimmed V and J ends, which lost 0 bases and 0 bases, there was a span of 6 bases. In this sample, this clone turned up a few times. Gene names denote mouse genes. With the read ending 4 residues before the CDR3 end, the germline J gene is used to fill in that end. As the sequencing template, cDNA was produced by extracting RNA and reverse transcribing it. Clones were sequenced by immunoSEQ multiplex PCR, and TCRdb holds only the in-frame ones, with some missing. The sample shows 250,000 or so clones, none of them appearing just once.

The gene calls are TRBV17 and TRBJ2-7; D is unresolved. Sequenced input: CD4+ T cells sorted from a lymph node. This sequence originates from a C3H/HeJ mouse with alopecia areata. The mouse strain carries the MHC haplotype H2-k. The part of the CDR3 DNA that was read is TGTGCTAGCAGTAGAGACTGGCGCTCCTAT. Translating gives CASSRDWRSY. In full, the CDR3 is CASSRDWRSYEQYF.